These 29 T cell receptor beta chains came from one sample sequenced in a study of cytomegalovirus exposure and HLA in healthy donors (dated by TCRdb to about 2017). Library generation was performed with the immunoSEQ multiplex PCR assay. A mixture of 60 forward primers for TCR Vbeta segments and 13 reverse primers for TCR Jbeta segments was used in the multiplex PCR. TCRdb retrieved this table from immuneACCESS and kept in-frame rearrangements only. Not all clones are present; in checked studies, unresolved V genes account for under half, and no reason is known for the remainder. Per the sample table, the count is fewer than 85,000 clones. 4.5% to 5% of the sample lies in the top ten. Sequenced sample: PBMCs. The receptors stem from a woman aged 40 to 49 in good health and CMV-seropositive.

The gene calls are TRBV18 and TRBJ2-1, with 7 bases fitting TRBD2. The germline gives CDR1 KGHSH, CDR2 LQKENI. The CDR3 sequence is 15 residues long. Germline trimming cut 4 bases from V and 1 base from J; bases unmatched to any gene: 4. CDR3 region: CASSLSGGSYNEQFF. DNA for the CDR3: TGTGCCAGCTCACTATCGGGGGGATCCTACAATGAGCAGTTCTTC.

The chain is built from TRBV21-1 and TRBJ2-3; the table's D call, TRBD1, has no DNA check behind it. TRBV21-1 is designated a pseudogene. The CDR3 runs 15 residues. The CDR3 DNA follows: TGTGCCAGCAGCAAGGGCAGGGGGCCGGGGAATACGCAGTATTTT. Amino acid sequence: CASSKGRGPGNTQYF.

The gene calls are TRBV21-1 and TRBJ2-2; the D call of TRBD1 is as the table states it, not checked on the DNA. TRBV21-1 is deemed a pseudogene. The CDR3 runs 16 residues. Here the CDR3 reads CASSKKGSFDTGELFF. The CDR3 DNA sequence: TGTGCCAGCAGCAAAAAGGGGTCTTTCGACACCGGGGAGCTGTTTTTT.

This chain links TRBV7-3 with TRBJ2-1, with D possibly being TRBD2 (6 bases). Germline CDR1 reads SGHTA; CDR2 reads FQGTGA. The germline V and J ends were trimmed by 1 base and 5 bases, with 6 bases remaining between them. The CDR3 is 13 amino acids. CDR3 amino acids: CASSLRGDNEQFF. The CDR3 DNA reads TGTGCCAGCAGCTTAAGGGGGGACAATGAGCAGTTCTTC.

The V gene is TRBV19, the J gene TRBJ1-1, with a tentative D call TRBD1 (5 bases). CDR3 length: 17 amino acids. V was clipped by 4 bases and J by 3 bases, with 21 bases between them. Per the germline V gene, CDR1 is LNHDA and CDR2 is SQIVND (reference sequence). The CDR3 protein is CASSRGGGGEEDTEAFF. CDR3 coding DNA: TGTGCCAGTAGTAGGGGGGGTGGGGGTGAAGAGGACACTGAAGCTTTCTTT.

The rearrangement links TRBV27 to TRBJ2-3, with 15 positions matching TRBD2. V was pared by 6 bases and J by 4 bases, with 8 bases of the junction left unmatched. This CDR3 contains 17 residues. The V gene's germline CDR1 is MNHEY and CDR2 SMNVEV (reference sequence). This CDR3 reads CASSFVGLAGGPDTQYF. CDR3 sequence (DNA): TGTGCCAGCAGCTTCGTGGGACTAGCGGGAGGTCCAGATACGCAGTATTTT.

This chain joins TRBV2 and TRBJ2-3, with D possibly matching TRBD2 (7 bases). Germline V CDR1 and CDR2: SNHLY, FYNNEI. V was cut by 8 bases and J by 2 bases, with 17 bases left in between. The CDR3 covers 15 residues. CDR3 amino acids: CASGGERGATDTQYF. The DNA of the CDR3 is TGTGCCAGCGGGGGTGAACGGGGGGCCACAGATACGCAGTATTTT. The full variable domain, rest sourced from reference TRBV2 and TRBJ2-3, is EPEVTQTPSHQVTQMGQEVILRCVPISNHLYFYWYRQILGQKVEFLVSFYNNEISEKSEIFDDQFSVERPDGSNFTLKIRSTKLEDSAMYFCASGGERGATDTQYFGPGTRLTVL.

The chain couples TRBV6-1 to TRBJ1-1; D is uncertain. CDR1 MNHNS and CDR2 SASEGT come from the germline V gene. V lost 2 bases and J lost 1, with 11 bases in between. There are 15 residues in the CDR3. CDR3 sequence (DNA): TGTGCCAGCAGTGAATCGCCAGGCACGAACACTGAAGCTTTCTTT. The encoded protein is CASSESPGTNTEAFF.

The rearrangement uses TRBV5-1 and TRBJ1-2, with a tentative D call TRBD1 (5 bases). CDR3 length: 12 residues. Trimming stripped 3 bases from V and 4 bases from J, with 7 bases between. Germline assignment: CDR1 SGHRS and CDR2 YFSETQ. Written as DNA, the CDR3 is TGCGCCAGCAGCTCCGGGGGCTATGGCTACACCTTC. It is translated as CASSSGGYGYTF.

The gene calls are TRBV30 and TRBJ1-1; the D gene is possibly TRBD1 (6 bases). The CDR3 consists of 13 residues. Looked up from germline, CDR1 is GTSNPN and CDR2 is SVGIG (reference sequence). Trimming took off 3 bases at V and 1 base at J, with 9 bases between the two ends. CDR3 residues: CAWRTGWNTEAFF. As DNA, the CDR3 is TGTGCCTGGAGGACAGGCTGGAACACTGAAGCTTTCTTT.

V is TRBV11-2 and J is TRBJ2-7, with TRBD2 matching 9 bases. The CDR3 sequence is 16 residues long. Germline assignment: CDR1 SGHAT and CDR2 FQNNGV. V was clipped by 2 bases and J by 0 bases; unmatched bases: 5. The CDR3 coding sequence is TGTGCCAGCAGCTTAACAGGGACTAGCCTCTCCTACGAGCAGTACTTC. Encoded protein: CASSLTGTSLSYEQYF.

This chain joins TRBV19 and TRBJ2-3, with TRBD2 matching 11 bases. The CDR3 has 20 residues. The V and J ends lost 9 bases and 2 bases, in that order; junction bases with no gene match: 22. Germline values: CDR1 LNHDA, CDR2 SQIVND (reference sequence). CDR3 residues: CASSGGFRLAGTSTTDTQYF. CDR3 nucleotides: TGTGCCAGCTCGGGGGGATTCCGACTAGCGGGGACGAGCACCACAGATACGCAGTATTTT.

The chain recombines TRBV18 with TRBJ2-1, with 13 bases matching TRBD2. Germline CDR1 KGHSH, CDR2 LQKENI. The length of the CDR3 is 16 residues. V dropped 6 bases and J dropped 7; count of bases not matched to a gene: 9. CDR3 DNA sequence: TGTGCCAGCTCCCCGAGGCAACTAGCGGGAGGGAATGAGCAGTTCTTC. It yields the protein CASSPRQLAGGNEQFF.

CDR3 in amino acids: CASSQDPLVTIKDEQFF. The CDR3 DNA reads as TGCGCCAGCAGCCAAGATCCTCTAGTAACGATAAAGGATGAGCAGTTCTTC. The chain is built from TRBV4-1 and TRBJ2-1; the D is unclear. CDR1 is MGHRA and CDR2 is YSYEKL in the germline V gene. This CDR3 spans 17 amino acids. With 0 bases removed from V and 8 bases from J, the gap between germline ends came to 20 bases.

The rearrangement joins TRBV7-3 to TRBJ2-3, with D perhaps matching TRBD2 (6 bases). Trimming stripped 4 bases from V and 0 bases from J, with 14 bases between. Germline V gene data show CDR1 as SGHTA and CDR2 as FQGTGA. CDR3 length: 16 residues. The CDR3 region is CASSWSLAGSTDTQYF. CDR3 sequence (DNA): TGTGCCAGCAGCTGGTCACTAGCAGGTAGCACAGATACGCAGTATTTT.

The CDR3 loop reads CATSRGRGRSYNEQFF. The CDR3 DNA is TGTGCCACCAGCAGAGGCAGGGGGCGCTCCTACAATGAGCAGTTCTTC. The V and J genes are TRBV15 and TRBJ2-1; 8 nucleotides line up with TRBD1. This CDR3 contains 16 residues. V shed 1 base and J 0 bases; nucleotides not matched to a gene: 2. CDR1 and CDR2 from the germline V gene are LNHNV and YYDKDF (reference sequence).

V usage is TRBV5-1 and J usage is TRBJ2-1; possible D gene TRBD1, 5 bases. The CDR3 is made up of 14 amino acids. V was trimmed by 0 bases and J by 4 bases, leaving 8 bases between them. Germline V gene data show CDR1 as SGHRS and CDR2 as YFSETQ. CDR3 nucleotides: TGCGCCAGCAGCTTGGAACAGGAATACAATGAGCAGTTCTTC. Its protein is CASSLEQEYNEQFF.

The chain employs TRBV7-8 and TRBJ1-1, with TRBD1 as a possible D gene (6 bases). V dropped 5 bases and J dropped 1 base, with 11 bases sitting between them. This CDR3 contains 14 residues. The germline V gene encodes CDR1 SGHVS and CDR2 FQNEAQ. The CDR3, as DNA: TGTGCCAGCAGCAACCAGGACAGGAACACTGAAGCTTTCTTT. This translates into CASSNQDRNTEAFF.

The rearrangement joins TRBV15 to TRBJ2-7; no firm D call. The V gene's germline CDR1 is LNHNV and CDR2 YYDKDF (reference sequence). V gave up 0 bases and J gave up 0 bases, with 9 bases separating them. The CDR3 totals 15 residues. CDR3 amino acids: CATSRDLRNSYEQYF. DNA of the CDR3: TGTGCCACCAGCAGAGATCTGCGCAACTCCTACGAGCAGTACTTC. The full variable domain, its missing parts supplied by reference TRBV15 and TRBJ2-7, is DAMVIQNPRYQVTQFGKPVTLSCSQTLNHNVMYWYQQKSSQAPKLLFHYYDKDFNNEADTPDNFQSRRPNTSFCFLDIRSPGLGDTAMYLCATSRDLRNSYEQYFGPGTRLTVT.

For the CDR3, the DNA is TGTGCCAGCAGTTTAATCTTGGACACAAACACTGAAGCTTTCTTT. Its protein product is CASSLILDTNTEAFF. The rearrangement links TRBV28 to TRBJ1-1, with D perhaps matching TRBD1 (5 bases). CDR1 and CDR2 from the germline V gene are MDHEN and SYDVKM. The CDR3 totals 15 residues. Deletions cut 2 bases from V and 2 bases from J, with 12 bases between.

With regard to this clone: Sequence at one end of the junction differs from germline and may be a read error. The sample carries other DNA sequences with the same CDR3. The rearrangement joins TRBV11-1 to TRBJ2-1; D uncertain. The germline V gene encodes CDR1 SGHAT and CDR2 FQDESV (reference sequence). The CDR3 has 13 amino acids. CDR3 in amino acids: CASSLAELPVQFF. The CDR3 DNA sequence: TGTGCTAGCAGCTTAGCTGAGTTGCCCGTGCAGTTCTTC.

As for this clone: A read error is likely, as this CDR3 ends without the conserved phenylalanine or tryptophan. It is unclear where the CDR3 begins or ends on the DNA, so no DNA is shown, and the CDR3 is as TCRdb lists it. The rearrangement uses TRBV6-6 and TRBJ1-1; the table's D call TRBD1 went unverified against the DNA. 10 amino acids form the CDR3, both terminal residues included. CDR1 is MNHNY and CDR2 is SVGAGI in the germline V gene (reference sequence). This chain's CDR3 is CASSYPGTAS.

This chain connects TRBV11-1 to TRBJ2-5; D perhaps matches TRBD2 (5 bases). The DNA end favors TRBJ2-7, so the J call may be wrong. The CDR3 is made up of 13 amino acids. Per the germline V gene, CDR1 is SGHAT and CDR2 is FQDESV (reference sequence). The chain's CDR3 is CASSLGLDHEQYF. The CDR3 DNA follows: TGTGCCAGCAGTCTAGGACTGGACCACGAGCAGTACTTC.

CDR3 amino acids: CASSPEGVSYNEQFF. The CDR3 DNA reads TGCGCCAGCAGCCCCGAGGGTGTCTCCTACAATGAGCAGTTCTTC. The chain has TRBV5-1 and TRBJ2-1, with D perhaps matching TRBD2 (5 bases). V was cut by 4 bases and J by 0 bases, with 11 bases left in between. CDR1 is SGHRS and CDR2 is YFSETQ in the germline V gene. This CDR3 comprises 15 residues.

The genes are TRBV6-6 and TRBJ2-5; a possible D gene is TRBD2 (7 bases). In germline, CDR1 is MNHNY, CDR2 SVGAGI (reference sequence). Trimming pared 2 bases from V and 9 bases from J, leaving 10 bases between. The CDR3 has 12 amino acids. CDR3 DNA: TGTGCCAGCAGTTACGGGGAGGGGGCCCAGTACTTC. Residues: CASSYGEGAQYF.

The CDR3 DNA follows: TGCGCCAGCAGCTTGGTCGGGGTAGGGGGCGGCTACACCTTC. It is translated as CASSLVGVGGGYTF. The V call is TRBV5-1, the J call TRBJ1-2; 7 nucleotides align to TRBD1. Looked up from germline, CDR1 is SGHRS and CDR2 is YFSETQ. CDR3 length equals 14 residues. V lost 0 bases and J lost 8; bases outside the gene matches: 7. Using reference TRBV5-1 and TRBJ1-2 for the parts outside the CDR3, the full variable domain is KAGVTQTPRYLIKTRGQQVTLSCSPISGHRSVSWYQQTPGQGLQFLFEYFSETQRNKGNFPGRFSGRQFSNSRSEMNVSTLELGDSALYLCASSLVGVGGGYTFGSGTRLTVV.

As for this clone: Sequence at one end of the junction differs from germline and may be a read error. V is TRBV28 and J is TRBJ2-7; possible D gene TRBD2, 5 bases. The CDR3 has 12 amino acids. Germline CDR1 is MDHEN and CDR2 is SYDVKM. CDR3 bases: TGTGCCAGCAGCCTTGCTTTAAGCGGTTCCAACTTC. Protein: CASSLALSGSNF.

The chain recombines TRBV7-3 with TRBJ2-3; 8 nucleotides match TRBD2. Germline CDR1 and CDR2: SGHTA and FQGTGA. The length of the CDR3 is 16 residues. Germline trimming cut 1 base from V and 4 bases from J; bases unmatched to any gene: 7. This chain's CDR3 is CASSLRASGWSDTQYF. As DNA, the CDR3 is TGTGCCAGCAGCTTAAGGGCTAGCGGGTGGTCAGATACGCAGTATTTT.

The chain links TRBV15 to TRBJ1-6; no clear D gene. Germline V CDR1 and CDR2: LNHNV, YYDKDF (reference sequence). Between the trimmed V and J ends, which lost 5 bases and 8 bases, there was a span of 13 bases. The CDR3 extends over 14 amino acids. In nucleotides, the CDR3 is TGTGCCACCAGCTCGGTAAGCGGCCATTCACCCCTCCACTTT. It encodes CATSSVSGHSPLHF.